The T cell receptor (beta chain) under discussion was sequenced for a study of blood T cell repertoires in COVID-19. Study in general: The origin of the acute and convalescent COVID-19 samples was the United States, Italy and Spain. From T cells, B-cell-depleted T cells, or PBMCs came the material, which was cDNA or gDNA.

Authors' methods: It was from reference gene primer amplification that nucleated cell counts were estimated. Some clones are missing from TCRdb's copy, which holds only in-frame ones; the method was immunoSEQ multiplex PCR. D and trimming were read from the DNA, whereas the V and J calls and clone size are those reported in that table. The sample holds some 200,000 clones; around 84% are singletons and the top ten take about 1.5%. The CDR3 has 13 amino acids. The ends were cut back, 5 bases at V and 8 bases at J, with 10 bases in the middle. Germline V gene lookup returns CDR1 LNHNV and CDR2 YYDKDF (reference sequence).

This chain connects TRBV15 to TRBJ1-6; a possible D gene is TRBD1 (6 bases). What was sequenced was peripheral blood. The receptor comes from a woman in her forties who had recovered from COVID-19. CDR3: CATSFNRDSPLHF. CDR3 nucleotides: TGTGCCACCAGCTTCAACAGGGATTCACCCCTCCACTTT.